The following is a T cell receptor (beta chain) sequence with its context. Trimming took 6 bases from V and 4 from J, leaving 6 bases between them. CDR1 and CDR2 (germline): LNHDA, SQIVND (reference sequence). The CDR3 has 11 amino acids. The repertoire was sequenced with immunoSEQ multiplex PCR; TCRdb's copy has only in-frame clones and lacks some. In the table there are around 310,000 clones, almost 90% of which are singletons. Followed longitudinally, the Seattle patients had been enrolled during active infection. These data belong to a study of blood T cell repertoires in COVID-19. The gene calls are TRBV19 and TRBJ1-1; D is uncertain. Sample: peripheral blood. The origin of this receptor is a woman between 35 and 50 years old with COVID-19, enrolled during active disease. The chain's CDR3 is CASSLFTEAFF. The CDR3 coding sequence is TGTGCCAGTAGCCTTTTCACTGAAGCTTTCTTT.